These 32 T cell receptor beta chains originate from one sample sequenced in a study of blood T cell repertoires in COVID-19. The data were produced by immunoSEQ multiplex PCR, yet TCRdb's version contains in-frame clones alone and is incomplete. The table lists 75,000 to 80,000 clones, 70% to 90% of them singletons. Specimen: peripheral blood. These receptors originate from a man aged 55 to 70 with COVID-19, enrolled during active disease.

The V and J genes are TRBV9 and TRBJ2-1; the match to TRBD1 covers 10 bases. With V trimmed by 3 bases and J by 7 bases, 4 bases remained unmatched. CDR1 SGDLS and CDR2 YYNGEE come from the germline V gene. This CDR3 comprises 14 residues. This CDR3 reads CASSGRDRGNEQFF. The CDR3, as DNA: TGTGCCAGCAGCGGTCGGGACAGGGGAAATGAGCAGTTCTTC.

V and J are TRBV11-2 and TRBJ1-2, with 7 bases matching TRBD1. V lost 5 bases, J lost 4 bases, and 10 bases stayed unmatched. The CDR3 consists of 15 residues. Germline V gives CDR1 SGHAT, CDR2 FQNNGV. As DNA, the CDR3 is TGTGCCAGCAGCACAGGACAGGCTCACGCCTATGGCTACACCTTC. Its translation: CASSTGQAHAYGYTF.

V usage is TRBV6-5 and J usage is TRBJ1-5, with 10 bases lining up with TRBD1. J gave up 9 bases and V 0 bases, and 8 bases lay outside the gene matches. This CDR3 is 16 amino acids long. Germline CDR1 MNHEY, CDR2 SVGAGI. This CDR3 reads CASSYSGTGVTRPQHF. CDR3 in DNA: TGTGCCAGCAGTTACTCGGGGACAGGGGTCACCAGGCCCCAGCATTTT.

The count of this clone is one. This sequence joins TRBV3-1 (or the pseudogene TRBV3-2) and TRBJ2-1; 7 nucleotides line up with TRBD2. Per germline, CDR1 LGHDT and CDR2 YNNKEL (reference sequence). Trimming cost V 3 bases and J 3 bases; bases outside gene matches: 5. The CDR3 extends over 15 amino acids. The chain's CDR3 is CASSQSGVGYNEQFF. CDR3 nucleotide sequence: TGTGCCAGCAGCCAGAGCGGGGTTGGCTACAATGAGCAGTTCTTC.

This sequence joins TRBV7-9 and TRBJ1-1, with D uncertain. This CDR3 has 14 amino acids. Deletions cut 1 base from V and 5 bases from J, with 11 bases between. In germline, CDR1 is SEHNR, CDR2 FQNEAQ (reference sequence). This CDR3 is CASSLGVGNTEAFF. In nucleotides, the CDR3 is TGTGCCAGCAGCTTAGGGGTCGGGAATACTGAAGCTTTCTTT.

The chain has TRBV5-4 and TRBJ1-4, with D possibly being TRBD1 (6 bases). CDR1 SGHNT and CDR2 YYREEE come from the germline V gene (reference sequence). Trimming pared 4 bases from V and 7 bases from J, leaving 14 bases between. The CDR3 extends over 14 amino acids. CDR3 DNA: TGTGCCAGCAGCATAAACAGGGATGGTGAAAAACTGTTTTTT. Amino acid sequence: CASSINRDGEKLFF.

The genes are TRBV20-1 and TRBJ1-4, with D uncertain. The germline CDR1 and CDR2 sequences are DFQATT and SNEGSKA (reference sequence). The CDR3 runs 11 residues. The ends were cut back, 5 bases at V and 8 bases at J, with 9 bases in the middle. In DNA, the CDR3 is TGCAGTGCTCGGGGAGGGGAAAAACTGTTTTTT. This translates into CSARGGEKLFF.

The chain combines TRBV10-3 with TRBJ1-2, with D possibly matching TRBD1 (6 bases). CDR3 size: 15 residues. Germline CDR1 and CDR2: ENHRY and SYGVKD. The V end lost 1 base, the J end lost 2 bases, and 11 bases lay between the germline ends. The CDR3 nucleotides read TGTGCCATCAGTGAGTTCACAGGGTCCAACTATGGCTACACCTTC. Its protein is CAISEFTGSNYGYTF.

The CDR3 loop is CASSPDRGQYGYTF. The CDR3 bases are TGTGCCAGCAGCCCCGACAGGGGTCAATATGGCTACACCTTC. The chain joins TRBV7-3 to TRBJ1-2; the match to TRBD1 covers 8 bases. Germline V CDR1 and CDR2: SGHTA, FQGTGA. After removal of 5 bases from V and 5 bases from J, the junction contained 7 bases not matched to a gene. This CDR3 contains 14 residues.

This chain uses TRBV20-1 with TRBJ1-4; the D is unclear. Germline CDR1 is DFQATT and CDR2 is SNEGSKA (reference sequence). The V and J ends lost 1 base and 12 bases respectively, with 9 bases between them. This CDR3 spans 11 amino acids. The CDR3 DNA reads TGCAGTGCTAGAGTAGGGAGCGAACTGTTTTTT. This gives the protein CSARVGSELFF.

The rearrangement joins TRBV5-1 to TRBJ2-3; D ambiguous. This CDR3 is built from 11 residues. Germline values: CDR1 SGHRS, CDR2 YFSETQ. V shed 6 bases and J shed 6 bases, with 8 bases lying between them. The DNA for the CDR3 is TGCGCCAGCAAGGAGCAGGATACGCAGTATTTT. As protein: CASKEQDTQYF.

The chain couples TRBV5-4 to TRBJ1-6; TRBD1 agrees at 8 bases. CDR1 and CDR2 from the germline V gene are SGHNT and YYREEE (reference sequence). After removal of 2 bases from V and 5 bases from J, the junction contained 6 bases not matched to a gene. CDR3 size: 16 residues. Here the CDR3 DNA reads TGTGCCAGCAGCTTAAGAACAGGGGGTAATAATTCACCCCTCCACTTT. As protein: CASSLRTGGNNSPLHF.

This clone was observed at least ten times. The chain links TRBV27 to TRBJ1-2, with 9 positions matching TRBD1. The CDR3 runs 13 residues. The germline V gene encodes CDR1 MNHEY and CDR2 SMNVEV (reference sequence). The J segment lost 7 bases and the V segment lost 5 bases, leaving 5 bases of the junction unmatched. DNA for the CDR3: TGTGCCAGCAGTCCCGGGACAGGGACTGGCTACACCTTC. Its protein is CASSPGTGTGYTF.

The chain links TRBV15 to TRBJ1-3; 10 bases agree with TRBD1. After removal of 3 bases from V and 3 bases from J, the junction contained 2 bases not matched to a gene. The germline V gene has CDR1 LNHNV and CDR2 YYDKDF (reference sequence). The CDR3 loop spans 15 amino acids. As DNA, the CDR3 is TGTGCCACCAGCAGGGACAGGGGGAATGGAAACACCATATATTTT. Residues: CATSRDRGNGNTIYF.

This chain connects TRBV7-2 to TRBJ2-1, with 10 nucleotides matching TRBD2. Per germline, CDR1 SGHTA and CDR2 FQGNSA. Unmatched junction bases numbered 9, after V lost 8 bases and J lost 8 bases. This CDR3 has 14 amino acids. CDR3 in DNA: TGTGCCAGCCGATCTAGCGGGGGAACCTATGAGCAGTTCTTC. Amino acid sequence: CASRSSGGTYEQFF.

CDR3 protein: CASSLVEDTEAFF. The CDR3 DNA is TGTGCCAGCAGCTTAGTCGAGGACACTGAAGCTTTCTTT. The chain combines TRBV7-9 with TRBJ1-1; D not resolved. CDR1 SEHNR and CDR2 FQNEAQ come from the germline V gene (reference sequence). The CDR3 length is 13 residues. With 1 base removed from V and 3 bases from J, the gap between germline ends came to 6 bases.

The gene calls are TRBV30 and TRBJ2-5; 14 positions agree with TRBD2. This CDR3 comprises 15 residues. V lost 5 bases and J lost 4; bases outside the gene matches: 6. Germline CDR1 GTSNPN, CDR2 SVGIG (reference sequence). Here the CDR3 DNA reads TGTGCCTGGGGACTAGCGGGAGGAGGTCGAGAGACCCAGTACTTC. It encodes CAWGLAGGGRETQYF.

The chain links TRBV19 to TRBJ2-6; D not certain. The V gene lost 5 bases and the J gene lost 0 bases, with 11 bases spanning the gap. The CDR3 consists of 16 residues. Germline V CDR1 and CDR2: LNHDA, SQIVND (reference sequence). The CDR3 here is CASSSYASSGANVLTF. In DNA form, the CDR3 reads TGTGCCAGTAGTTCTTATGCGAGCTCTGGGGCCAACGTCCTGACTTTC.

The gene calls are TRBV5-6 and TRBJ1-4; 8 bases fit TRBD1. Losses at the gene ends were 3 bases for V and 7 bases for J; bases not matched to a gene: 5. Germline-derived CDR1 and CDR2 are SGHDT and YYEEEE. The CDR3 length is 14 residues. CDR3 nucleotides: TGTGCCAGCAGCTCACGCGACAGGGGTGAAAAACTGTTTTTT. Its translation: CASSSRDRGEKLFF. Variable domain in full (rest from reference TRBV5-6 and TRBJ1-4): DAGVTQSPTHLIKTRGQQVTLRCSPKSGHDTVSWYQQALGQGPQFIFQYYEEEERQRGNFPDRFSGHQFPNYSSELNVNALLLGDSALYLCASSSRDRGEKLFFGSGTQLSVL.

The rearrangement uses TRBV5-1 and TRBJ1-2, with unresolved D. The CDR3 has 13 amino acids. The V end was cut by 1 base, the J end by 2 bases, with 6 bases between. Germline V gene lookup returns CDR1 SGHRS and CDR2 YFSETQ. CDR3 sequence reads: CASSLLQNYGYTF. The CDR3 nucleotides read TGCGCCAGCAGCTTGTTACAGAACTATGGCTACACCTTC.

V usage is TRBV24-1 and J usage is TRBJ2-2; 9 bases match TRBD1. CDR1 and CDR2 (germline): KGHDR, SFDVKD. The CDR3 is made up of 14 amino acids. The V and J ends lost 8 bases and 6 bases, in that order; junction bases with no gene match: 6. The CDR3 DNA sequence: TGTGCCACCATGGTGACAGGGGGTGCCGGGGAGCTGTTTTTT. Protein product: CATMVTGGAGELFF.

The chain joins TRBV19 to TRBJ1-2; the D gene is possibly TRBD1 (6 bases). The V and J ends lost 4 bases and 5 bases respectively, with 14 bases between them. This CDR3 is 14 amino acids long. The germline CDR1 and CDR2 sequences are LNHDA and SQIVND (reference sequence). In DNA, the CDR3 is TGTGCCAGTAGTACAGACACAGGGCAGTATGGCTACACCTTC. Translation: CASSTDTGQYGYTF.

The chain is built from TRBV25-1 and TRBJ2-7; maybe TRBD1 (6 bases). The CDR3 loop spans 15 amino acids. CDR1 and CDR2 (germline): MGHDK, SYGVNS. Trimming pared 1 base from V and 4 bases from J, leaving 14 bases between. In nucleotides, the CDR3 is TGTGCCAGCAGTGAATCGGGGCGACAGGCTTACGAGCAGTACTTC. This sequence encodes CASSESGRQAYEQYF.

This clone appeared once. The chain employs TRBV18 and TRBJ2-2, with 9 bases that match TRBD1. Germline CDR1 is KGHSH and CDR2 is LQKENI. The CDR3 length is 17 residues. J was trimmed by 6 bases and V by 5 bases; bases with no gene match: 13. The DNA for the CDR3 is TGTGCCAGCTCATCCTGGCTTCTACAGGGGGCAGCCGGGGAGCTGTTTTTT. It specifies CASSSWLLQGAAGELFF.

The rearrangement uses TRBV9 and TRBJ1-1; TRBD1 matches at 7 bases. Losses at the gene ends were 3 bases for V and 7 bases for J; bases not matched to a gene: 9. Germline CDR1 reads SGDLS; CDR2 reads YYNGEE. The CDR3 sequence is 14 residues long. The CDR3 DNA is TGTGCCAGCAGCGCGACTGGGACAGAAAGTGAAGCTTTCTTT. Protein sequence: CASSATGTESEAFF.

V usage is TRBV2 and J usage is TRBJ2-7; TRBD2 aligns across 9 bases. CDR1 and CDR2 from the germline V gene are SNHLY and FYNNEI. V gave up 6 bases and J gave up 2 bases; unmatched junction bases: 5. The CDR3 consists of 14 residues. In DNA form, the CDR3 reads TGTGCCAGCAGGGCTAGCGGGGAGCCCTACGAGCAGTACTTC. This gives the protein CASRASGEPYEQYF. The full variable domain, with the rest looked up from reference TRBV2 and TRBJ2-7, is EPEVTQTPSHQVTQMGQEVILRCVPISNHLYFYWYRQILGQKVEFLVSFYNNEISEKSEIFDDQFSVERPDGSNFTLKIRSTKLEDSAMYFCASRASGEPYEQYFGPGTRLTVT.

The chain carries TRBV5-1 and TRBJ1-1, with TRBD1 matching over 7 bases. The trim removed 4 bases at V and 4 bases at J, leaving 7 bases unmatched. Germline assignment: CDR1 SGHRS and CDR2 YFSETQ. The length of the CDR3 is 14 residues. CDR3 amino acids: CASSRSTGLTEAFF. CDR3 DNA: TGCGCCAGCAGCCGATCGACAGGGCTCACTGAAGCTTTCTTT.

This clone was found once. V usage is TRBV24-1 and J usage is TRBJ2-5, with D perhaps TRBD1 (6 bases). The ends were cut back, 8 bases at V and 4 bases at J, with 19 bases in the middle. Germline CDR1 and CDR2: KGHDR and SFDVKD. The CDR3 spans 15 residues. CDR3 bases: TGTGCCACCATGGCGGACTCAGCAGGGGTAGAGACCCAGTACTTC. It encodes CATMADSAGVETQYF.

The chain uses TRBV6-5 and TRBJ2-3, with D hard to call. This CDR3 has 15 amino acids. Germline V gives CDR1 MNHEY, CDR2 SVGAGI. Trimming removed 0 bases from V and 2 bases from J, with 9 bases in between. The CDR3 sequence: CASSYSRLFTDTQYF. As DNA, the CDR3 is TGTGCCAGCAGTTACTCAAGACTCTTCACAGATACGCAGTATTTT.

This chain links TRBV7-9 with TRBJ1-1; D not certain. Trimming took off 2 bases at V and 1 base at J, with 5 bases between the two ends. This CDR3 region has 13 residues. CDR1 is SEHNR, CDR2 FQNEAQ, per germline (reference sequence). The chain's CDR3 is CASSLTGNTEAFF. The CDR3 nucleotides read TGTGCCAGCAGCTTAACCGGGAACACTGAAGCTTTCTTT. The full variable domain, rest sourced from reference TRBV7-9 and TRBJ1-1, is DTGVSQNPRHKITKRGQNVTFRCDPISEHNRLYWYRQTLGQGPEFLTYFQNEAQLEKSRLLSDRFSAERPKGSFSTLEIQRTEQGDSAMYLCASSLTGNTEAFFGQGTRLTVV.

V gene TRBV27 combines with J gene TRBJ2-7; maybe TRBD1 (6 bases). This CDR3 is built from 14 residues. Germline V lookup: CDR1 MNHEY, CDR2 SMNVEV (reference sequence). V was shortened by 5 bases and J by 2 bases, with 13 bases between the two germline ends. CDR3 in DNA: TGTGCCAGCAGTGGAGGACAGCCTACCTACGAGCAGTACTTC. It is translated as CASSGGQPTYEQYF.

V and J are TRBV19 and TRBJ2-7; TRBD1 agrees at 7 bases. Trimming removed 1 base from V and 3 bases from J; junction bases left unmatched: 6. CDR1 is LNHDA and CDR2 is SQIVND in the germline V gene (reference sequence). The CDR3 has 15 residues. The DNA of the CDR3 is TGTGCCAGTAGTATAGCGGGACAGTGGAACTACGAGCAGTACTTC. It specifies CASSIAGQWNYEQYF.